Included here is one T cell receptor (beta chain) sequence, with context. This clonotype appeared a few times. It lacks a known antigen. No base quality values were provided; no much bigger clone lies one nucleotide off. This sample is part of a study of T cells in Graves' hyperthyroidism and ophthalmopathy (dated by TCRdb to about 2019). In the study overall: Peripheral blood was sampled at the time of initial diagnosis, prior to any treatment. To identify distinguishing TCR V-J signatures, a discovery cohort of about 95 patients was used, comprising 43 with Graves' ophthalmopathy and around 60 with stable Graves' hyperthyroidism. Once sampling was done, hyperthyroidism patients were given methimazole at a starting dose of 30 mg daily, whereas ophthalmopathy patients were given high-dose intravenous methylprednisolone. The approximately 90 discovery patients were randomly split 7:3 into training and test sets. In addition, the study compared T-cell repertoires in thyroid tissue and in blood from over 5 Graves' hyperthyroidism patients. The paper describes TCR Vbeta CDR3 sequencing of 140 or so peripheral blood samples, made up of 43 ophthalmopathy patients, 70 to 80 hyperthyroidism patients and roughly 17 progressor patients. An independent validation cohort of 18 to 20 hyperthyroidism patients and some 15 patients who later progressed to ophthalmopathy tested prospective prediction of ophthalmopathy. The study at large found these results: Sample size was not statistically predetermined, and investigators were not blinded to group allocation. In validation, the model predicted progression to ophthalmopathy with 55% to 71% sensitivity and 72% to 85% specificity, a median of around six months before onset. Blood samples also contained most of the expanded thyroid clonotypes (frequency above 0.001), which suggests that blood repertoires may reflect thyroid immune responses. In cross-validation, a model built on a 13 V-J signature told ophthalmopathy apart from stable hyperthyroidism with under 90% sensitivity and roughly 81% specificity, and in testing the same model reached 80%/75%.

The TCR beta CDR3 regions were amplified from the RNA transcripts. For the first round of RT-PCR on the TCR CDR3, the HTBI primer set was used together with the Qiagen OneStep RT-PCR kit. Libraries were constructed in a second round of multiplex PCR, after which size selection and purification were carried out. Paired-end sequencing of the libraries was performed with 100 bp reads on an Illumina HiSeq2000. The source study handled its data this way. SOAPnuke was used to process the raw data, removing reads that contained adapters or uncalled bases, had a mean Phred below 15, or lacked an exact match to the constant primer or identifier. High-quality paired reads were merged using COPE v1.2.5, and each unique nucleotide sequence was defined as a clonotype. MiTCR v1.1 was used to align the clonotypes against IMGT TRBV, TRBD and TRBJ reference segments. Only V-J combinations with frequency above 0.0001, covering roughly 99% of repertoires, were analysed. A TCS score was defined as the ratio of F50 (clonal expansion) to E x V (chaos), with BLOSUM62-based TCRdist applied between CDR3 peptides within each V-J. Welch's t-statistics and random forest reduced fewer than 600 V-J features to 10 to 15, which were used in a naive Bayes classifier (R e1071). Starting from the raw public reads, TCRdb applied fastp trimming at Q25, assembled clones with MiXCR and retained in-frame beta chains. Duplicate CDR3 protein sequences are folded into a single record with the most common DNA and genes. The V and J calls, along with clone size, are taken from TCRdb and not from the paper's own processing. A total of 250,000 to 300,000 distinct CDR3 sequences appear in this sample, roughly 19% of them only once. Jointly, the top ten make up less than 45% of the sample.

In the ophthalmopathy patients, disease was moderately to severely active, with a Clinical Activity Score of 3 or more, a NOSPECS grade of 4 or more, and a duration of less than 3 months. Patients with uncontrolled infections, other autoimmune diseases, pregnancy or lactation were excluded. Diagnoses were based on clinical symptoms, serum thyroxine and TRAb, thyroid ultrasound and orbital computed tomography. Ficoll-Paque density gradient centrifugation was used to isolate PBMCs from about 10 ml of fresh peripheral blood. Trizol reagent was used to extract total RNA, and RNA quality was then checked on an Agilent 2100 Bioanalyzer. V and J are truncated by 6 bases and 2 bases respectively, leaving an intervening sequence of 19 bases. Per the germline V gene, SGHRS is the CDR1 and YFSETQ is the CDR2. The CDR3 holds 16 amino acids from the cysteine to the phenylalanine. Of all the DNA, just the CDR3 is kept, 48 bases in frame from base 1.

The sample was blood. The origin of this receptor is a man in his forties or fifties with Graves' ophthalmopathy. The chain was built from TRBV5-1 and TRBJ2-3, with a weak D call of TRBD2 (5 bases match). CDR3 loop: CASTLSGSGYTDTQYF. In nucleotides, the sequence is TGCGCCAGCACCCTTAGTGGGAGCGGATACACAGATACGCAGTATTTT.